This note documents a single TCR beta chain sequence. These data belong to a study of blood T cell repertoires in COVID-19. CDR1 GTSNPN and CDR2 SVGIG come from the germline V gene (reference sequence). This CDR3 is built from 19 residues. The J segment lost 0 bases and the V segment lost 0 bases, leaving 10 bases of the junction unmatched. Clinical history as reported by participants underpinned cohort assignment. Produced via immunoSEQ multiplex PCR; TCRdb's table is partial and in-frame only. The data contain some 240,000 clones, roughly 88% of them singletons. The TCR was taken from a woman aged 40 to 49 who had been exposed to COVID-19. The chain combines TRBV30 with TRBJ2-7; 14 bases align to TRBD2. The specimen sequenced was PBMCs or T cells enriched from blood (not recorded which). The CDR3: CAWSVIRTSGGRSSYEQYF. In DNA form, the CDR3 reads TGTGCCTGGAGTGTAATTCGGACTAGCGGGGGGCGGAGCTCCTACGAGCAGTACTTC.